Described below is a single T cell receptor (beta chain) sequence and its context. Its antigen is unidentified. The source of the sample is a study of blood T cells in healthy people across ages. Using a J-beta primer mix together with a sample-barcoded 5' primer, a second PCR was run for about 6 to 12 cycles. The template-switch adaptor, which had 12 random nucleotides, put a tag on each cDNA molecule. The study obtained at least 3 million CDR3-containing paired-end reads from every sample. TCRdb re-analysed the 5' RACE reads in MiXCR, keeping a single row per CDR3 protein. The sample records hundreds of thousands of distinct CDR3 sequences, around 45% being singletons. The study's findings and limits: Without sorted subsets, naive and antigen-experienced compartments could not be conclusively compared.

The sequenced sample was blood. This clonotype originated in a man between 60 and 70 years old in good health.

The CDR3 loop is CASSSSGMYNEQFF. The CDR3 bases are TGTGCCAGCAGCTCCTCCGGGATGTACAATGAGCAGTTCTTC. The chain has TRBV7-9 and TRBJ2-1; D is perhaps TRBD2 (5 bases). This CDR3 has 14 amino acids. CDR1 and CDR2 (germline): SEHNR, FQNEAQ (reference sequence). V lost 4 bases and J 4 bases, leaving 11 bases between the germline ends.